The text below deals with one T cell receptor beta chain. Other DNA sequences in this specimen translate into the identical CDR3. This sample was taken from a study of blood T cell repertoires in COVID-19. Study-wide background: Researchers got acute and convalescent COVID-19 samples from the United States, Italy and Spain.

The CDR3 is made up of 14 amino acids. V dropped 4 bases and J dropped 4; count of bases not matched to a gene: 3. Germline loops: CDR1 SGHDT, CDR2 YYEEEE. Clones were read by immunoSEQ multiplex PCR, and TCRdb kept only the in-frame ones, dropping some. This sample has roughly 330,000 clones, with more than 70% found just once. The sample comprised PBMCs or T cells enriched from blood (not recorded which). This receptor was identified in a woman aged 25 to 45 who had recovered from COVID-19. The chain employs TRBV5-6 and TRBJ1-5; 9 bases match TRBD1. This CDR3 is CASSPGTGNQPQHF. The CDR3 nucleotides are TGTGCCAGCAGCCCGGGGACAGGGAATCAGCCCCAGCATTTT.